Below, 22 T cell receptor beta chains from the same sample are listed, as sequenced in a study of blood T cells in healthy people across ages. A second PCR, run for roughly 7 to 11 cycles, used a sample-barcoded 5' primer plus a J-beta primer mix. Each CDR3 protein gets one entry after TCRdb re-called the 5' RACE reads with MiXCR. Of roughly 1.4 million distinct CDR3 sequences in the sample, 55% to 75% were seen once. Sequencing was done on a sample of blood. Every receptor here comes from a man between 18 and 29 years old in good health.

This clonotype was seen a handful of times. The CDR3 region is CASSLIAGDTPDTQYF. DNA of the CDR3: TGTGCCAGCAGCCTAATAGCGGGCGATACCCCAGATACGCAGTATTTT. This chain joins TRBV7-9 and TRBJ2-3; the match to TRBD2 covers 7 bases. V lost 5 bases, J lost 4 bases, and 12 bases stayed unmatched. Germline CDR1 reads SEHNR; CDR2 reads FQNEAQ (reference sequence). The CDR3 contains 16 residues.

This sequence joins TRBV28 and TRBJ1-5, with TRBD1 matching 7 bases. Looked up from germline, CDR1 is MDHEN and CDR2 is SYDVKM. Trimming cost V 5 bases and J 6 bases; bases outside gene matches: 7. This CDR3 region has 14 residues. CDR3 residues: CASSPSGGLQPQHF. The CDR3 DNA is TGTGCCAGCAGTCCGTCAGGGGGGCTTCAGCCCCAGCATTTT.

The chain couples TRBV28 to TRBJ1-2; TRBD1 agrees at 7 bases. Germline V CDR1 and CDR2: MDHEN, SYDVKM. V gave up 6 bases and J gave up 6 bases; unmatched junction bases: 4. CDR3 length equals 12 residues. CDR3 loop: CASSLGQDGYTF. In nucleotides, the CDR3 is TGTGCCAGCAGCCTAGGACAGGATGGCTACACCTTC.

Remarks on this clonotype: The junction does not match germline at one end; this may be a read error. The CDR3 coding sequence is TGTGCCAGCCGGGACAGACAACAAGAGACCCAGTACTTT. Its protein is CASRDRQQETQYF. V gene TRBV11-2 combines with J gene TRBJ2-5; TRBD1 matches at 7 bases. The CDR3 is 13 amino acids. Germline CDR1 is SGHAT and CDR2 is FQNNGV.

This chain connects TRBV2 to TRBJ2-7; a possible D gene is TRBD2 (5 bases). Trimming removed 4 bases at V and 3 bases at J, with 7 bases between. CDR3 length: 12 residues. Germline V gene lookup returns CDR1 SNHLY and CDR2 FYNNEI. CDR3 bases: TGTGCCAGCAGTGCCGGGGTCTACGAGCAGTACTTC. Translated, it gives CASSAGVYEQYF. The whole variable domain, filled in from reference TRBV2 and TRBJ2-7, reads EPEVTQTPSHQVTQMGQEVILRCVPISNHLYFYWYRQILGQKVEFLVSFYNNEISEKSEIFDDQFSVERPDGSNFTLKIRSTKLEDSAMYFCASSAGVYEQYFGPGTRLTVT.

In this sample, this clonotype turned up many times. At one of its ends the junction is not consistent with the germline gene, which may arise from a read error. This chain links TRBV5-1 with TRBJ1-2; D remains unclear. The CDR3 covers 13 residues. Germline CDR1 SGHRS, CDR2 YFSETQ. The CDR3 region has the DNA TGTGCCAGCAGCTTGGAGGGTAACTATGGCTACACCTTC. It codes for CASSLEGNYGYTF.

This sequence joins TRBV9 and TRBJ2-3; 11 bases match TRBD2. This CDR3 is built from 16 residues. Per germline, CDR1 SGDLS and CDR2 YYNGEE. Trimming cost V 4 bases and J 4 bases; bases outside gene matches: 8. The CDR3 nucleotides read TGTGCCAGCAGCTCTCTAGCGGGAGGAGTTGCAGATACGCAGTATTTT. This gives the protein CASSSLAGGVADTQYF.

CDR3 protein: CASSDTGDYYGYTF. CDR3 nucleotide sequence: TGTGCCAGCAGTGATACAGGGGATTACTATGGCTACACCTTC. J is TRBJ1-2 and V is TRBV2; TRBD1 aligns across 7 bases. This CDR3 spans 14 amino acids. Germline CDR1 reads SNHLY; CDR2 reads FYNNEI. Germline trimming cut 3 bases from V and 3 bases from J; bases unmatched to any gene: 4.

This clonotype was counted a few times. The V gene is TRBV29-1, the J gene TRBJ1-2; unclear D gene. CDR1 SQVTM and CDR2 ANQGSEA come from the germline V gene. Trimming took off 3 bases at V and 5 bases at J, with 13 bases between the two ends. This CDR3 spans 13 amino acids. For the CDR3, the DNA is TGCAGCGTTGAGACGGGGTTAGGTTATGGCTACACCTTC. Its protein product is CSVETGLGYGYTF.

V gene TRBV20-1 combines with J gene TRBJ1-4; possibly TRBD1 for D (5 bases). Germline CDR1 DFQATT, CDR2 SNEGSKA (reference sequence). The length of the CDR3 is 14 residues. Trimming cost V 3 bases and J 1 base, with 9 bases left between them. CDR3 loop: CSASSGVTNEKLFF. DNA for the CDR3: TGCAGTGCTAGTTCGGGGGTAACTAATGAAAAACTGTTTTTT.

The V call is TRBV7-9, the J call TRBJ2-1; 12 positions agree with TRBD2. V shed 3 bases, J shed 7 bases, and the junction held 7 bases outside the gene matches. CDR3 size: 16 residues. Germline V CDR1 and CDR2: SEHNR, FQNEAQ (reference sequence). CDR3 protein: CASSFLLAGGTNEQFF. Written as DNA, the CDR3 is TGTGCCAGCAGCTTTCTACTAGCGGGAGGAACTAATGAGCAGTTCTTC.

This clonotype came up a few times. V and J are TRBV4-1 and TRBJ2-5; maybe TRBD1 (5 bases). From germline, CDR1 is MGHRA and CDR2 YSYEKL. V was trimmed by 3 bases and J by 2 bases, leaving 10 bases between them. The CDR3 extends over 14 amino acids. The CDR3 sequence is CASSQAGFQETQYF. DNA of the CDR3: TGCGCCAGCAGCCAGGCAGGGTTTCAAGAGACCCAGTACTTC.

The chain recombines TRBV10-1 with TRBJ2-3; 8 nucleotides agree with TRBD2. With V trimmed by 6 bases and J by 4 bases, 12 bases remained unmatched. The CDR3 extends over 16 amino acids. Germline values: CDR1 WNHNN, CDR2 SYGVQD (reference sequence). The CDR3 DNA follows: TGCGCCAGCAGCTCCCCGGGACTAGTAAGTCCAGATACGCAGTATTTT. It encodes CASSSPGLVSPDTQYF.

The chain links TRBV15 to TRBJ1-4; 8 positions match TRBD1. The CDR3 extends over 15 amino acids. V lost 0 bases, J lost 5 bases, and 2 bases stayed unmatched. Germline V gene sequence: CDR1 LNHNV, CDR2 YYDKDF (reference sequence). The CDR3 DNA sequence: TGTGCCACCAGCAGAGATAGGACAGGGAATGAAAAACTGTTTTTT. Translating gives CATSRDRTGNEKLFF.

The chain uses TRBV14 and TRBJ2-1, with 9 bases identical to TRBD1. The CDR3 spans 14 residues. With 3 bases clipped from V and 9 bases from J, the junction kept 6 bases outside the gene matches. Germline CDR1 reads SGHDN; CDR2 reads FVKESK. The CDR3 DNA reads as TGTGCCAGCAGCCAGGGGACAGGGATTGGTGAGCAGTTCTTC. It specifies CASSQGTGIGEQFF.

The chain is built from TRBV7-2 and TRBJ2-3; D gene ambiguous. The CDR3 runs 14 residues. Trimming removed 3 bases from V and 4 bases from J, with 11 bases in between. Germline CDR1 is SGHTA and CDR2 is FQGNSA. The CDR3 DNA is TGTGCCAGCAGCTTTGGGTTCTTACCAGATACGCAGTATTTT. This codes for CASSFGFLPDTQYF.

In this sample, this clonotype turned up a few times. CDR3 sequence (DNA): TGCAGCCATTCTATAGGGGACACTGAAGCTTTCTTT. Residues: CSHSIGDTEAFF. The chain is built from TRBV29-1 and TRBJ1-1; D possibly corresponds to TRBD1 (5 bases). The CDR3 is made up of 12 amino acids. V was shortened by 8 bases and J by 3 bases, with 13 bases between the two germline ends. CDR1 and CDR2 from the germline V gene are SQVTM and ANQGSEA.

This chain connects TRBV6-2 or TRBV6-3 to TRBJ2-1; 7 bases map to TRBD2. Germline CDR1 and CDR2: MNHEY and SVGEGT. This CDR3 is built from 13 residues. The V segment lost 10 bases and the J segment 3 bases; nucleotides outside the gene matches: 6. The DNA of the CDR3 is TGTGCCACAGAAGCGGGAAGCTACAATGAGCAGTTCTTC. Translated, it gives CATEAGSYNEQFF.

V is TRBV5-1 and J is TRBJ2-7, with TRBD2 matching 10 bases. Germline assignment: CDR1 SGHRS and CDR2 YFSETQ. Trimming at V came to 0 bases and at J to 2 bases, leaving 5 bases not matched to a gene. CDR3 length: 16 amino acids. CDR3 nucleotides: TGCGCCAGCAGCTTGGTTGTAGCGGGGGGAACCTACGAGCAGTACTTC. Translated: CASSLVVAGGTYEQYF.

The V call is TRBV7-9, the J call TRBJ2-7, with D hard to call. This CDR3 region has 17 residues. Germline-derived CDR1 and CDR2 are SEHNR and FQNEAQ (reference sequence). V was pared by 4 bases and J by 7 bases, with 26 bases between. CDR3 protein: CASSSPGDRPNYNEQYF. CDR3 DNA sequence: TGTGCCAGCAGCTCCCCGGGCGACCGACCAAACTACAATGAGCAGTACTTC.

The chain carries TRBV7-9 and TRBJ1-2; tentatively, D is TRBD1 (6 bases). The CDR3 contains 14 residues. V was shortened by 5 bases and J by 8 bases, with 18 bases between the two germline ends. CDR1 is SEHNR and CDR2 is FQNEAQ in the germline V gene (reference sequence). The CDR3 sequence: CASSLDSPLWGYTF. CDR3 bases: TGTGCCAGCAGCCTGGACAGCCCCCTGTGGGGCTACACCTTC.

This clonotype was picked up one time. The chain has TRBV7-2 and TRBJ2-1; TRBD1 is a possible D gene (5 bases). TRBJ2-7 matches the DNA end more closely, so the J call is doubtful. The length of the CDR3 is 15 residues. CDR1 is SGHTA and CDR2 is FQGNSA in the germline V gene. CDR3 in DNA: TGTGCCAGCAGCGAAAGCAGGGTGCCCTACAATGAGCAGTACTTC. It translates to CASSESRVPYNEQYF.